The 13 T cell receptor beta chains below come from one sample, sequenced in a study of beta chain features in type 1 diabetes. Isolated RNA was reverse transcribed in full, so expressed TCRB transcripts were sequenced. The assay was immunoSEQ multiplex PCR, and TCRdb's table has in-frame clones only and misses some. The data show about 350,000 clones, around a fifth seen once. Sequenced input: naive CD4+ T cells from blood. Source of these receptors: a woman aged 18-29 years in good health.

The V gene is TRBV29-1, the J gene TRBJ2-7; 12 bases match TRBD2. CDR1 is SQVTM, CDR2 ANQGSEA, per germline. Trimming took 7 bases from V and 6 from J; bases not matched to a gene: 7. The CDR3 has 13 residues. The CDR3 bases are TGCAGCGCTGCACTAGCGGGAGGAGGCGAGCAGTACTTC. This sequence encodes CSAALAGGGEQYF.

The CDR3 region is CASSGTVLGNTEAFF. CDR3 nucleotides: TGTGCCAGCAGTGGGACAGTTTTGGGCAACACTGAAGCTTTCTTT. This chain joins TRBV6-1 and TRBJ1-1; a weak D match, TRBD1 (6 bases). V was clipped by 4 bases and J by 2 bases, with 14 bases between them. The CDR3 extends over 15 amino acids. Germline V gene data show CDR1 as MNHNS and CDR2 as SASEGT.

The CDR3, as DNA: TGTGCCATTCGGGAGACCGATGAGCAGTTCTTC. Its protein is CAIRETDEQFF. The J gene is TRBJ2-1, the V gene TRBV10-3; TRBD2 might be the D (6 bases). CDR3 size: 11 residues. Germline V gene data show CDR1 as ENHRY and CDR2 as SYGVKD. Trimming took off 9 bases at V and 8 bases at J, with 11 bases between the two ends.

This CDR3 is CASSLYPNWGDRTIEAFF. For the CDR3, the DNA is TGTGCCAGCAGCCTCTATCCGAATTGGGGGGACAGGACTATTGAAGCTTTCTTT. The rearrangement joins TRBV21-1 to TRBJ1-1; the D call in the table, TRBD1, was not verified against the DNA. TRBV21-1 is reported as a pseudogene. The CDR3 extends over 18 amino acids.

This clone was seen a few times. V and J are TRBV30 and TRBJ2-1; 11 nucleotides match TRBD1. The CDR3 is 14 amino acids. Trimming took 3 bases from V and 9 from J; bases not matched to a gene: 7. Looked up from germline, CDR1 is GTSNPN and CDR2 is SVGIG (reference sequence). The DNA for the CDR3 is TGTGCCTGGAGCGGGACAGGGGGGATCAGTGAGCAGTTCTTC. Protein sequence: CAWSGTGGISEQFF. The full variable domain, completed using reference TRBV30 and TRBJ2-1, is SQTIHQWPATLVQPVGSPLSLECTVEGTSNPNLYWYRQAAGRGLQLLFYSVGIGQISSEVPQNLSASRPQDRQFILSSKKLLLSDSGFYLCAWSGTGGISEQFFGPGTRLTVL.

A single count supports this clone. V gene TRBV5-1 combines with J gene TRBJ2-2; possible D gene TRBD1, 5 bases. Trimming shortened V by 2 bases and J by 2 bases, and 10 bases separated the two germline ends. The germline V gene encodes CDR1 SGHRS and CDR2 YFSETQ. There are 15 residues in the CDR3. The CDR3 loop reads CASSFVGQNTGELFF. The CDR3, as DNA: TGCGCCAGCAGCTTTGTGGGGCAAAACACCGGGGAGCTGTTTTTT.

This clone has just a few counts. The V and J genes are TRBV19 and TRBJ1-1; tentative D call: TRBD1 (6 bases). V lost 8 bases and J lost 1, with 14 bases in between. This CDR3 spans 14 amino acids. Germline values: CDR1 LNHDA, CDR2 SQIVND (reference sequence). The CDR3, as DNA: TGTGCCAGTTCTTCTCAACAGGGGAACACTGAAGCTTTCTTT. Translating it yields CASSSQQGNTEAFF.

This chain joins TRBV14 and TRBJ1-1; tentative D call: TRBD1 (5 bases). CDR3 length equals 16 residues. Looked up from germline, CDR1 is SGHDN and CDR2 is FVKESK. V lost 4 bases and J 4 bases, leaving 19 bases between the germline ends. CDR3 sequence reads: CASSPGAPGRATEAFF. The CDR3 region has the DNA TGTGCCAGCAGCCCCGGGGCTCCCGGGAGGGCCACTGAAGCTTTCTTT.

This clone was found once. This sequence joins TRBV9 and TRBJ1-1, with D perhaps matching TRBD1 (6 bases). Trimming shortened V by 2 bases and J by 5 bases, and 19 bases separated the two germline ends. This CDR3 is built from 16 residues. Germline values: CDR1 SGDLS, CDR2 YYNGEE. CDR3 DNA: TGTGCCAGCAGCGTGGGATCAACCGGGGGGCGGACTGAAGCTTTCTTT. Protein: CASSVGSTGGRTEAFF. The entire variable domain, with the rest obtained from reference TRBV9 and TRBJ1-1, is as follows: DSGVTQTPKHLITATGQRVTLRCSPRSGDLSVYWYQQSLDQGLQFLIQYYNGEERAKGNILERFSAQQFPDLHSELNLSSLELGDSALYFCASSVGSTGGRTEAFFGQGTRLTVV.

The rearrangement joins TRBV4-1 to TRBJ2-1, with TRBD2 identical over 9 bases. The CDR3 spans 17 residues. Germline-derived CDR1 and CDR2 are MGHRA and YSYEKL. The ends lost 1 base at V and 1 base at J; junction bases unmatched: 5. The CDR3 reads CASSQGASGMSYNEQFF. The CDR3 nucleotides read TGCGCCAGCAGCCAAGGGGCTAGCGGGATGTCCTACAATGAGCAGTTCTTC.

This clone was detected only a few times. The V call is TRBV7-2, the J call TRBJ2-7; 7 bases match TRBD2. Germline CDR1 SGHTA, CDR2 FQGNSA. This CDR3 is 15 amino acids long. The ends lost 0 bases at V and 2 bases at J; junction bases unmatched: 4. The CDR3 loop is CASSLAPGTTYEQYF. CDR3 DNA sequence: TGTGCCAGCAGCTTAGCGCCCGGGACTACCTACGAGCAGTACTTC. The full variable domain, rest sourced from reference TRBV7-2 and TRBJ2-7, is GAGVSQSPSNKVTEKGKDVELRCDPISGHTALYWYRQSLGQGLEFLIYFQGNSAPDKSGLPSDRFSAERTGGSVSTLTIQRTQQEDSAVYLCASSLAPGTTYEQYFGPGTRLTVT.

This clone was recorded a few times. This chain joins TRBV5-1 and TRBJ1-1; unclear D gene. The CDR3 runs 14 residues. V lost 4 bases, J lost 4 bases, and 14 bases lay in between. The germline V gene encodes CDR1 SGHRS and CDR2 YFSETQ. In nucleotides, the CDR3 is TGCGCCAGCAGCCTGGGAATAACAGTCACTGAAGCTTTCTTT. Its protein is CASSLGITVTEAFF.

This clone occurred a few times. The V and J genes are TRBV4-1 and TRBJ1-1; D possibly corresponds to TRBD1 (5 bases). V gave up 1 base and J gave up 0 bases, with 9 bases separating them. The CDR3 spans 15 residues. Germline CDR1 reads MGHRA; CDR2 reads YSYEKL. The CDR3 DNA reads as TGCGCCAGCAGCCAAGTCGCGGGACTGAACACTGAAGCTTTCTTT. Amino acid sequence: CASSQVAGLNTEAFF.